A selection of T cell receptor beta chains follows, all from one sample in a study of blood T cell repertoires in COVID-19. Libraries were prepared by immunoSEQ multiplex PCR; TCRdb keeps only in-frame clonotypes and omits some of them. The data contain over 85,000 clones, roughly nine tenths of them seen just once; the ten biggest clones take up 4% to 5.5%. Sequencing was carried out using peripheral blood. The receptor source for this set is a man aged 65 to 85 with acute or convalescent COVID-19. The CDR3 runs from the conserved cysteine through the conserved F or W. D genes are given only for firm matches. The listing skips clone size in some rows; elsewhere it reads once, few, many or a size class.

-	TRBV3-1/TRBV3-2	TRBJ1-2	few	TGTGCCAGCAGCCCCCGGAGAAACTATGGCTACACCTTC	CASSPRRNYGYTF
-	TRBV19	TRBJ2-7	few	TGTGCCAGTAGGGATGACTACAACTACGAGCAGTACTTC	CASRDDYNYEQYF
TRBD1	TRBV7-2	TRBJ1-2	-	TGTGCCAGCAGCCTAGCTGGGACAGGGCGGAATGGCTACACCTTC	CASSLAGTGRNGYTF
-	TRBV9	TRBJ2-3	-	TGTGCCAGCAGTCCCCCGACAGATACGCAGTATTTT	CASSPPTDTQYF
-	TRBV19	TRBJ2-1	-	TGTGCCAGTAGTAGGGACTTATCAAGCTATGAGCAGTTCTTC	CASSRDLSSYEQFF
-	TRBV14	TRBJ1-2	few	TGTGCCAGCAGCCAAGTAACTACGGGTGGCTACACCTTC	CASSQVTTGGYTF
TRBD2	TRBV20-1	TRBJ2-7	-	TGCAGTGCTAGTGGGGGGGTTTTGTCCTACGAGCAGTACTTC	CSASGGVLSYEQYF
-	TRBV2	TRBJ1-2	-	TGTGCCAGCAGTGATGCCGGGACTAACTATGGCTACACCTTC	CASSDAGTNYGYTF
-	TRBV28	TRBJ2-2	-	TGTGCCAGCAGTCCACCGGGACTCCAAACCGGGGAGCTGTTTTTT	CASSPPGLQTGELFF
-	TRBV2	TRBJ2-7	once	TGTGCCAGCAGTCCCGCGGGGCACGAGCAGTACTTC	CASSPAGHEQYF
TRBD1	TRBV18	TRBJ1-5	-	TGTGCCAGCTCTCGGGACAGGATTAATAGCAATCAGCCCCAGCATTTT	CASSRDRINSNQPQHF
-	TRBV7-6	TRBJ1-3	few	TGTGCCAGCGGCCTGGGGGGGAGCTCTGGAAACACCATATATTTT	CASGLGGSSGNTIYF
TRBD1	TRBV7-9	TRBJ2-2	-	TGTGCCAGCACCCTTGGACAGGGCCTCGGGGAGCTGTTTTTT	CASTLGQGLGELFF
TRBD1	TRBV4-1	TRBJ1-6	few	TGCGCCAGCAGCCAAAGGACAGGCCTAGATTCACCCCTCCACTTT	CASSQRTGLDSPLHF
-	TRBV19	TRBJ1-5	-	TGTGCCAGTAGTATAGCGGGGGATAAGCCCCAGCATTTT	CASSIAGDKPQHF
TRBD1	TRBV2	TRBJ2-3	-	TGTGCCAGCAGCCTCCGGGGACAGGGGTTTACAGATACGCAGTATTTT	CASSLRGQGFTDTQYF
TRBD1	TRBV4-1	TRBJ2-2	-	TGCGCCAGCAGCCAGGGACAGGGACCGAACACCGGGGAGCTGTTTTTT	CASSQGQGPNTGELFF
-	TRBV2	TRBJ2-1	-	TGTGCCAGCAGTGAACGACGTGAGAGGTCCTACAATGAGCAGTTCTTC	CASSERRERSYNEQFF
TRBD1	TRBV19	TRBJ2-1	-	TGTGCCAGCTACGGGACAGGGGGCTACAATGAGCAGTTCTTC	CASYGTGGYNEQFF
-	TRBV5-1	TRBJ2-7	-	TGCGCCAGCAGCTTGGCATTGGGGGCTTCCTACGAGCAGTACTTC	CASSLALGASYEQYF
-	TRBV6-1	TRBJ1-2	-	TGTGCCAGCAGTGAAAGTTTGGCAGGACTTGCGAATTACTATGGCTACACCTTC	CASSESLAGLANYYGYTF
TRBD1	TRBV2	TRBJ2-6	-	TGTGCCAGCAGTGAAGGACAGGGGGCGGTGGGGGCCAACGTCCTGACTTTC	CASSEGQGAVGANVLTF
-	TRBV2	TRBJ1-4	once	TGTGCCAGCAGTAAATACAGAGCAACTAATGAAAAACTGTTTTTT	CASSKYRATNEKLFF
-	TRBV7-2	TRBJ1-6	few	TGTGCCAGCAGCTGGGGGGGGCGCAATGTTGGGTCACCCCTCCACTTT	CASSWGGRNVGSPLHF
-	TRBV19	TRBJ2-2	-	TGTGCCAGTAGTACTAACACCGGGGAGCTGTTTTTT	CASSTNTGELFF
TRBD2	TRBV4-1	TRBJ2-1	once	TGCGCCAGCAGCCATCGATCGGGACTAGCGGGGGAGATCCTTTACAATGAGCAGTTCTTC	CASSHRSGLAGEILYNEQFF
-	TRBV10-3	TRBJ1-5	-	TGTGCCATCAGTGAGGCAGGGATTAATCAGCCCCAGCATTTT	CAISEAGINQPQHF
-	TRBV20-1	TRBJ2-5	-	TGCAGTGCTAGTTTGGGGCGGGAGACCCAGTACTTC	CSASLGRETQYF
TRBD1	TRBV24-1	TRBJ1-5	-	TGTGCCACCAGTGACCACAGGGGAGTTGGCAATCAGCCCCAGCATTTT	CATSDHRGVGNQPQHF